The 20 T cell receptor beta chains listed next were all sequenced from one sample in a study of T-cell reconstitution after alpha-beta-depleted transplantation in children. Researchers prepared the TCRbeta library using unique molecular identifiers, the study reports. TCRdb itself ran the PCR reads through MiXCR, one entry per CDR3 protein. The table includes around 76,000 distinct CDR3 sequences, around 18% detected once. The source material was PBMCs, mostly from graft donor cells, sampled 360 days after TCRalphabeta/CD19-depleted stem cell transplant. The receptors shown here come from a male patient between 2 and 10 years old who had a stem cell transplant for acute lymphoblastic leukemia, so the T cells may come from the graft donor.

This clonotype was observed a few times. V and J are TRBV5-1 and TRBJ2-7; D possibly uses TRBD1 or TRBD2 (5 bases each). CDR3 length: 12 residues. V gave up 2 bases and J gave up 5 bases, with 8 bases separating them. Germline V gives CDR1 SGHRS, CDR2 YFSETQ. The CDR3 sequence: CASSFQGDEQYF. CDR3 nucleotides: TGCGCCAGCAGCTTCCAGGGAGACGAGCAGTACTTC.

The gene calls are TRBV5-1 and TRBJ1-5; D is uncertain. This CDR3 region has 13 residues. V was shortened by 0 bases and J by 4 bases, with 5 bases between the two germline ends. Germline assignment: CDR1 SGHRS and CDR2 YFSETQ. The CDR3 nucleotides are TGCGCCAGCAGCTTGGCCTTGAATCAGCCCCAGCATTTT. It encodes CASSLALNQPQHF.

This clonotype has only a few counts. The V gene is TRBV5-8, the J gene TRBJ2-1; the match to TRBD2 covers 7 bases. CDR1 SGHTS and CDR2 YDEGEE come from the germline V gene. There are 17 residues in the CDR3. The V and J ends lost 2 bases and 5 bases, in that order; junction bases with no gene match: 13. The CDR3 protein is CASSFPRTWGGNNEQFF. The DNA for the CDR3 is TGTGCCAGCAGCTTTCCCAGGACGTGGGGGGGAAACAATGAGCAGTTCTTC.

This chain joins TRBV21-1 and TRBJ2-5; the DNA was not compared with TRBD1, the D call given in the table. TRBV21-1 is noted as a pseudogene. The CDR3 spans 15 residues. The CDR3 DNA reads as TGTGCCAGCAGCAAAGCGCCGGGACGGGAAGAGACCCAGTACTTC. Amino acids: CASSKAPGREETQYF.

The table lists this clonotype with a few counts. This chain connects TRBV12-3 or TRBV12-4 to TRBJ2-1, with 12 positions matching TRBD2. The CDR3 runs to 16 residues. The trim removed 5 bases at V and 3 bases at J, leaving 5 bases unmatched. CDR3 loop: CASSPWTSGIYNEQFF. CDR3 coding DNA: TGTGCCAGCAGTCCGTGGACTAGCGGGATCTACAATGAGCAGTTCTTC.

V usage is TRBV7-2 and J usage is TRBJ2-7; the D call may be TRBD1 or TRBD2 (7 bases each). V dropped 3 bases and J dropped 3 bases, with 15 bases sitting between them. This CDR3 is built from 15 residues. Per the germline V gene, CDR1 is SGHTA and CDR2 is FQGNSA. The CDR3 loop reads CASSFGQAGDYEQYF. In DNA form, the CDR3 reads TGTGCCAGCAGCTTCGGACAGGCGGGAGACTACGAGCAGTACTTC. The full variable domain, rest sourced from reference TRBV7-2 and TRBJ2-7, is GAGVSQSPSNKVTEKGKDVELRCDPISGHTALYWYRQSLGQGLEFLIYFQGNSAPDKSGLPSDRFSAERTGGSVSTLTIQRTQQEDSAVYLCASSFGQAGDYEQYFGPGTRLTVT.

This clonotype has a handful of counts. The chain links TRBV12-3 or TRBV12-4 to TRBJ2-7; 7 positions match TRBD1. There are 13 residues in the CDR3. V lost 6 bases to trimming and J lost 4 bases; unmatched junction nucleotides: 6. The CDR3 here is CASSSGTAYEQYF. CDR3 coding DNA: TGTGCCAGCAGCTCCGGGACAGCATACGAGCAGTACTTC.

This clonotype was seen more than once but under ten times. CDR3 DNA sequence: TGTGCCAGCAGCCTCGGACTACCAAACACCGGGGAGCTGTTTTTT. This translates into CASSLGLPNTGELFF. V is TRBV4-2 and J is TRBJ2-2, with TRBD2 as a possible D gene (6 bases). Germline CDR1 LGHNA, CDR2 YNFKEQ. Trimming cost V 4 bases and J 2 bases, with 11 bases left between them. The CDR3 loop spans 15 amino acids.

The sample holds many counts of this clonotype. This sequence joins TRBV10-3 and TRBJ2-7; no definite D call. Germline-derived CDR1 and CDR2 are ENHRY and SYGVKD. Trimming pared 7 bases from V and 3 bases from J, leaving 13 bases between. This CDR3 has 13 amino acids. This CDR3 reads CAITDRSNYEQYF. In nucleotides, the CDR3 is TGTGCCATCACGGACCGATCCAACTACGAGCAGTACTTC.

This clonotype was counted only a few times. V and J are TRBV5-6 and TRBJ2-3, with a tentative D call TRBD2 (6 bases). The germline V gene has CDR1 SGHDT and CDR2 YYEEEE. There are 15 residues in the CDR3. Trimming took 0 bases from V and 1 from J, leaving 9 bases between them. For the CDR3, the DNA is TGTGCCAGCAGCTTGGTTGGCGGGGGCACAGATACGCAGTATTTT. Protein sequence: CASSLVGGGTDTQYF.

The sample holds a few counts of this clonotype. The V call is TRBV27, the J call TRBJ2-6, with D hard to call. Germline-derived CDR1 and CDR2 are MNHEY and SMNVEV (reference sequence). The CDR3 has 16 residues. V gave up 4 bases and J gave up 4 bases, with 14 bases separating them. DNA for the CDR3: TGTGCCAGCAGTTACCTCCTAGGTGGAGGGGCCAACGTCCTGACTTTC. The encoded protein is CASSYLLGGGANVLTF.

V and J are TRBV12-3 or TRBV12-4 and TRBJ2-1, with D possibly being TRBD2 (6 bases). This CDR3 region has 13 residues. Trimming took 6 bases from V and 7 from J, leaving 13 bases between them. CDR3 bases: TGTGCCAGCAGACTAGCCATCGGAAATGAGCAGTTCTTC. Protein sequence: CASRLAIGNEQFF.

V usage is TRBV5-1 and J usage is TRBJ2-1, with unresolved D. CDR3 length equals 15 residues. The germline CDR1 and CDR2 sequences are SGHRS and YFSETQ. Trimming cost V 4 bases and J 0 bases, with 11 bases left between them. CDR3 coding DNA: TGCGCCAGCAGCCAGAGTAGAAGCTCCTACAATGAGCAGTTCTTC. Translation: CASSQSRSSYNEQFF.

This clonotype was detected only a few times. DNA for the CDR3: TGTGCCAGCAGTTCCCCGGGACAGGTCCCCTACGAGCAGTACTTC. This gives the protein CASSSPGQVPYEQYF. The chain combines TRBV6-5 with TRBJ2-7; 8 positions match TRBD1. V shed 4 bases, J shed 2 bases, and the junction held 7 bases outside the gene matches. The CDR3 sequence is 15 residues long. The germline CDR1 and CDR2 sequences are MNHEY and SVGAGI.

This clonotype was detected ten times or more. V usage is TRBV5-1 and J usage is TRBJ1-2; TRBD1 agrees at 9 bases. This CDR3 region has 14 residues. V was pared by 3 bases and J by 4 bases, with 4 bases of the junction left unmatched. Germline CDR1 is SGHRS and CDR2 is YFSETQ. The DNA of the CDR3 is TGCGCCAGCAGCTCGGGACAGGGTCGCTATGGCTACACCTTC. This translates into CASSSGQGRYGYTF.

This clonotype has at least ten counts. This chain uses TRBV6-5 with TRBJ2-1, with 9 nucleotides matching TRBD1. The trim removed 0 bases at V and 14 bases at J, leaving 5 bases unmatched. The germline V gene has CDR1 MNHEY and CDR2 SVGAGI. This CDR3 contains 13 residues. The CDR3: CASSYSSGQGKFF. DNA of the CDR3: TGTGCCAGCAGTTACTCGTCCGGACAGGGGAAGTTCTTC.

The V and J genes are TRBV20-1 and TRBJ1-5; the D is unclear. CDR1 and CDR2 from the germline V gene are DFQATT and SNEGSKA (reference sequence). This CDR3 is 13 amino acids long. V was clipped by 1 base and J by 4 bases, with 8 bases between them. The DNA for the CDR3 is TGCAGTGCTAGAGGGGGTTCTAATCAGCCCCAGCATTTT. This sequence encodes CSARGGSNQPQHF.

DNA of the CDR3: TGTGCCAGCCGCTTCGGGAGGCTTGGGACTGAAGCTTTCTTT. It is translated as CASRFGRLGTEAFF. The chain couples TRBV25-1 to TRBJ1-1; D unresolved. The CDR3 is 14 amino acids. CDR1 is MGHDK and CDR2 is SYGVNS in the germline V gene. V lost 8 bases and J 5 bases, leaving 18 bases between the germline ends. The entire variable domain, with the rest obtained from reference TRBV25-1 and TRBJ1-1, is as follows: EADIYQTPRYLVIGTGKKITLECSQTMGHDKMYWYQQDPGMELHLIHYSYGVNSTEKGDLSSESTVSRIRTEHFPLTLESARPSHTSQYLCASRFGRLGTEAFFGQGTRLTVV.

The chain couples TRBV7-9 to TRBJ2-5; D is perhaps TRBD2 (5 bases). This CDR3 has 16 amino acids. V was pared by 5 bases and J by 4 bases, with 20 bases between. CDR1 is SEHNR, CDR2 FQNEAQ, per germline (reference sequence). The CDR3 loop is CASSLYGELIGETQYF. The CDR3 DNA reads as TGTGCCAGCAGCCTATATGGGGAGTTGATAGGAGAGACCCAGTACTTC.

This sequence joins TRBV6-1 and TRBJ2-7; 7 bases match TRBD2. This CDR3 has 14 residues. J gave up 3 bases and V 6 bases, and 8 bases lay outside the gene matches. Per the germline V gene, CDR1 is MNHNS and CDR2 is SASEGT. The CDR3 protein is CASRSRAGNYEQYF. The CDR3 DNA is TGTGCCAGCAGATCACGAGCGGGAAACTACGAGCAGTACTTC.